The 2 T cell receptor beta chains listed next were all sequenced from one sample in a study of cytomegalovirus exposure and HLA in healthy donors. This PCR relied on a set of 60 Vbeta primers and 13 Jbeta primers. TCRdb's copy holds only in-frame clones and misses some; the assay was immunoSEQ multiplex PCR. This repertoire shows 85,000 to 90,000 clones, around 64% found once; its top ten account for under 2.5%. Sequencing was done on a sample of PBMCs. The receptors derive from a man aged 25-45 years in good health and CMV-seronegative.

The table lists this clone with a few counts. V and J are TRBV13 and TRBJ1-2; a weak D match, TRBD1 (5 bases). The CDR3 runs 15 residues. The germline CDR1 and CDR2 sequences are PRHDT and FYEKMQ (reference sequence). Trimming took off 2 bases at V and 5 bases at J, with 15 bases between the two ends. The CDR3 nucleotides read TGTGCCAGCAGCTTAAACTTTCAGGGAAGTTATGGCTACACCTTC. Its protein is CASSLNFQGSYGYTF.

This chain connects TRBV6-5 to TRBJ2-7; possibly TRBD1 for D (6 bases). The CDR3 is 15 amino acids. Germline values: CDR1 MNHEY, CDR2 SVGAGI. Deletions cut 10 bases from V and 0 bases from J, with 19 bases between. CDR3 bases: TGTGCCACCCGCCGGGACACCGGTCTCTCCTACGAGCAGTACTTC. Its translation: CATRRDTGLSYEQYF.